This T cell receptor beta chain derives from a study of cytotoxic CD8 clonotypes in ibrutinib-treated CLL. Findings of the study overall: Clonality was higher at ibrutinib response and returned toward baseline at progression. Researchers report that baseline clonality outpaced age-matched healthy donors and tracked circulating CD8+ T-cell counts.

In this sample, this clone turned up once. Its cognate antigen is unknown. Using immunoSEQ multiplex PCR, the repertoire was profiled, and TCRdb retains in-frame clones only, with some absent. Of around 91,000 clones in the sample, about 86% were seen once. CDR1 SGHNT and CDR2 YENEEA come from the germline V gene. V gave up 0 bases and J gave up 7 bases, with 18 bases separating them. CDR3 length equals 16 residues. Genomic DNA (around 2 micrograms) was obtained from cryopreserved PBMCs for construction of TCR beta libraries. The rearrangement uses TRBV11-3 and TRBJ1-2, with unresolved D. The sequencing used PBMCs, collected before ibrutinib treatment. The clonotype was recovered from a human donor with chronic lymphocytic leukemia. Here the CDR3 reads CASSLDRFISSAGYTF. The CDR3 nucleotides are TGTGCCAGCAGCTTAGATAGGTTCATATCTAGTGCTGGCTACACCTTC.